Described below is a single TCR beta chain sequence and its context. Antigen: not known. Only in-frame clones appear in the TCRdb table, and some are missing; sequencing was by immunoSEQ multiplex PCR. This table holds over a million clones, roughly 98% found once. The data were taken from a study of shared clonotypes between healthy human individuals. Regarding the study as a whole: Of the naive CD4 clonotypes, roughly 5.5% were shared across a few donors. Rarefaction showed that sequencing of sorted subsets was incomplete (despite large depth).

V lost 8 bases, J lost 0 bases, and 12 bases lay in between. This CDR3 comprises 14 residues. In germline, CDR1 is SNHLY, CDR2 FYNNEI. The investigators split CD4+ cells into a CD45RA+ naive subset and a CD45RA-negative memory subset. The V gene is TRBV2, the J gene TRBJ2-3, with D possibly TRBD2 on 5 matching bases. The receptor comes from a man aged 25 to 40 in good health. The sample taken for sequencing was naive CD4+ T cells sorted from blood. Stated subset: CD45RA+ positively selected. CDR3 coding DNA: TGTGCCAGCGTCTTCAGCGGTAGCACAGATACGCAGTATTTT. The encoded protein is CASVFSGSTDTQYF.